At least ten counts were recorded for the clone carrying this T cell receptor (beta chain). What it recognizes is unknown. This record comes from a study of early T cells in non-severe SARS-CoV-2 infection. Overall study context: RNA in bulk from unsorted whole blood was sequenced, and chains were unpaired. Whole-study findings and limits: Clonotype matching in VDJdb favored anti-spike CD8 responses and did not capture private and CD4 specificities.

TCRdb reprocessed the 5' RACE reads via MiXCR and lists one record per CDR3 protein. The sample lists roughly 26,000 distinct CDR3 sequences, just over 4% occurring once. The CDR3 has 13 amino acids. J lost 4 bases, V lost 3 bases, and 3 bases had no gene match. Germline CDR1 SEHNR, CDR2 FQNEAQ (reference sequence). The chain uses TRBV7-9 and TRBJ2-7, with TRBD2 matching over 7 bases. The receptor's source is an adult who was a healthcare worker with PCR-confirmed SARS-CoV-2 infection or an uninfected control (not recorded which). The sequencing input was whole blood. CDR3 amino acids: CASSLLGGYEQYF. The CDR3, as DNA: TGTGCCAGCAGCTTGTTGGGAGGGTACGAGCAGTACTTC.